This TCR beta chain was captured in a study of cytomegalovirus exposure and HLA in healthy donors. Turning to the study itself: The 110 or so validation repertoires used a platform that matched the one used for the approximately 620 first-cohort repertoires, as a later analysis reported. Whole-study results and caveats: In vitro confirmation showed a few CMV-associated chains to be CMV antigen specific. Most observed TCR sequences were rare, whereas some public TCRs were detected in many donors.

CDR1 and CDR2 from the germline V gene are SGHRS and YFSETQ. The CDR3 is 15 amino acids. V was shortened by 0 bases and J by 3 bases, with 10 bases between the two germline ends. To note about this clone: Its specificity is not known.

The donors were members of the validation cohort, which comprised 120 subjects and was separate from the first cohort of roughly 700 subjects. Clones were read by immunoSEQ multiplex PCR, and TCRdb kept only the in-frame ones, dropping some. The sample lists 68,000 or so clones; more than 95% were seen once. The chain employs TRBV5-1 and TRBJ2-1; weak D call: TRBD1 (6 bases). This clonotype was obtained from a man aged 18 to 35 in good health and CMV-seronegative. Sequences were obtained from PBMCs. The CDR3 DNA is TGCGCCAGCAGCTTGGACAGGGTAGGCTACAATGAGCAGTTCTTC. Its translation is CASSLDRVGYNEQFF. Looking up the rest from reference TRBV5-1 and TRBJ2-1 gives the full variable domain: KAGVTQTPRYLIKTRGQQVTLSCSPISGHRSVSWYQQTPGQGLQFLFEYFSETQRNKGNFPGRFSGRQFSNSRSEMNVSTLELGDSALYLCASSLDRVGYNEQFFGPGTRLTVL.